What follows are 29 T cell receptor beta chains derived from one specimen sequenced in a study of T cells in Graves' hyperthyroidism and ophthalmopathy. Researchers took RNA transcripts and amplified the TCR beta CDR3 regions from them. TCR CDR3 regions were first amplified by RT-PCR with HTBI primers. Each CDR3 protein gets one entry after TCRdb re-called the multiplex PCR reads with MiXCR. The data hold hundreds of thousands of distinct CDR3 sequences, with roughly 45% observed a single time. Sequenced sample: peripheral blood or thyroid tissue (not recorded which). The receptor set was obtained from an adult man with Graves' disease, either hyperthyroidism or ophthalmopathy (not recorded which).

In DNA form, the CDR3 reads TGCAGTGCTAGAATGTCCGGGGGAATCTACGAGCAGTACTTC. Protein sequence: CSARMSGGIYEQYF. The rearrangement uses TRBV20-1 and TRBJ2-7, with a possible D match to TRBD2 (6 bases). This CDR3 comprises 14 residues. Per the germline V gene, CDR1 is DFQATT and CDR2 is SNEGSKA (reference sequence). The V end was cut by 2 bases, the J end by 3 bases, with 14 bases between.

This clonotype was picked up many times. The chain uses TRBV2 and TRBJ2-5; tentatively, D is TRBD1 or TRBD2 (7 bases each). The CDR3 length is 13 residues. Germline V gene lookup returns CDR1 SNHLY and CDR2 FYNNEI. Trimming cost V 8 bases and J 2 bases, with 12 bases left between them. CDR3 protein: CASGEGQQETQYF. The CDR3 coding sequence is TGTGCCAGCGGGGAGGGACAGCAAGAGACCCAGTACTTC.

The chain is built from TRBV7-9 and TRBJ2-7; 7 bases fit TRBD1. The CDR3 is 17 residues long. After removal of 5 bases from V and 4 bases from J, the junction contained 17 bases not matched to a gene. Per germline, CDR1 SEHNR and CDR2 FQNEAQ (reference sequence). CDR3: CASSQDWGSQGVYEQYF. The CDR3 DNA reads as TGTGCCAGCAGCCAAGATTGGGGGTCCCAGGGGGTTTACGAGCAGTACTTC.

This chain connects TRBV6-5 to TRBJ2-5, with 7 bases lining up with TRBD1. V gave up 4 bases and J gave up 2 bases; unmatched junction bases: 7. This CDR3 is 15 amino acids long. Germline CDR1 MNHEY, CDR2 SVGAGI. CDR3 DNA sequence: TGTGCCAGCAGTTTCGAAATGGGACAGCAAGAGACCCAGTACTTC. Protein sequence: CASSFEMGQQETQYF.

The chain's CDR3 is CASSQEAGTDYGYTF. The CDR3 DNA reads TGCGCCAGCAGCCAAGAGGCTGGGACAGATTATGGCTACACCTTC. The chain carries TRBV4-1 and TRBJ1-2; 7 positions agree with TRBD1. The CDR3 sequence is 15 residues long. Trimming at V came to 0 bases and at J to 5 bases, leaving 6 bases not matched to a gene. From germline, CDR1 is MGHRA and CDR2 YSYEKL.

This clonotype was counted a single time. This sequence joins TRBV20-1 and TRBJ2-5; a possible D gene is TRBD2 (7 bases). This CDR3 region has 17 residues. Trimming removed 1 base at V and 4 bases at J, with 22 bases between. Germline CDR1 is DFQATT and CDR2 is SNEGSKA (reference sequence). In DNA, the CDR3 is TGCAGTGCTAGAGGTAGGGGGGGGCCCGGTGTTACAGAGACCCAGTACTTC. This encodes CSARGRGGPGVTETQYF.

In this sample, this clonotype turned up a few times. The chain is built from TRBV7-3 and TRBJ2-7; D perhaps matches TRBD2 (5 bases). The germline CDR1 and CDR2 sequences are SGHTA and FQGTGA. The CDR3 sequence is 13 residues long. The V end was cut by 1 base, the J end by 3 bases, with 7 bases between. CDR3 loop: CASSLIGDYEQYF. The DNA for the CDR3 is TGTGCCAGCAGCTTAATCGGGGACTACGAGCAGTACTTC. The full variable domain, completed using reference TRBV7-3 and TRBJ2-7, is GAGVSQTPSNKVTEKGKYVELRCDPISGHTALYWYRQSLGQGPEFLIYFQGTGAADDSGLPNDRFFAVRPEGSVSTLKIQRTERGDSAVYLCASSLIGDYEQYFGPGTRLTVT.

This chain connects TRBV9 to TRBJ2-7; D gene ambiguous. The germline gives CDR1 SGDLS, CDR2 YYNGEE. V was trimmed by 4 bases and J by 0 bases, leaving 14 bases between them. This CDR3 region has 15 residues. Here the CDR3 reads CASSSPRTSSYEQYF. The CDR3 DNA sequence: TGTGCCAGCAGCTCCCCACGCACCAGCTCCTACGAGCAGTACTTC. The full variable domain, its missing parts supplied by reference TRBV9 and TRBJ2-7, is DSGVTQTPKHLITATGQRVTLRCSPRSGDLSVYWYQQSLDQGLQFLIQYYNGEERAKGNILERFSAQQFPDLHSELNLSSLELGDSALYFCASSSPRTSSYEQYFGPGTRLTVT.

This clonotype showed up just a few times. CDR3 loop: CASSLGSGGDNQPQHF. The CDR3 DNA reads as TGCGCCAGCAGCTTGGGATCAGGGGGGGACAATCAGCCCCAGCATTTT. The rearrangement uses TRBV5-1 and TRBJ1-5; the match to TRBD1 covers 7 bases. The trim removed 0 bases at V and 3 bases at J, leaving 6 bases unmatched. This CDR3 has 16 residues. Germline assignment: CDR1 SGHRS and CDR2 YFSETQ.

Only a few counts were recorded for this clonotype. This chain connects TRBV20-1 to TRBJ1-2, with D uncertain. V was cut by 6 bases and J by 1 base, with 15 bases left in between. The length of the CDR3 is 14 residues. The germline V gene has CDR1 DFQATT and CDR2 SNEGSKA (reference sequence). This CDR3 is CSAPPGGNNYGYTF. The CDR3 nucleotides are TGCAGTGCCCCACCGGGAGGGAATAACTATGGCTACACCTTC.

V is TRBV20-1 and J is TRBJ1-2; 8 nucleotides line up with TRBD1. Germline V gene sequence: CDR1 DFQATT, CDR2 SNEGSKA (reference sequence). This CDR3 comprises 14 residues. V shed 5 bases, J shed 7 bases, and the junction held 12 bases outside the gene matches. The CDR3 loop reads CSASSETGDAGYTF. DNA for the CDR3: TGCAGTGCTTCGTCCGAGACAGGGGATGCTGGCTACACCTTC.

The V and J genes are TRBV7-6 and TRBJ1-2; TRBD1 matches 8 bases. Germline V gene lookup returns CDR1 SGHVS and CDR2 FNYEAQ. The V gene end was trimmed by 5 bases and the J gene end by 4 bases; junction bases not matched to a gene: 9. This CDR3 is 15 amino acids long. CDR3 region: CASSPTSTGVYGYTF. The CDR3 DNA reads TGTGCCAGCAGCCCCACCTCGACAGGGGTCTATGGCTACACCTTC.

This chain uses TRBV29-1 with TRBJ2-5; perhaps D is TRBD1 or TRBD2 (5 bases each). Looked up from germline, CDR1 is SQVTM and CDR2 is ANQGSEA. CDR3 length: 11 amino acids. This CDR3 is CRRGVGETQYF. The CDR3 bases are TGCAGGAGAGGGGTTGGGGAGACCCAGTACTTC.

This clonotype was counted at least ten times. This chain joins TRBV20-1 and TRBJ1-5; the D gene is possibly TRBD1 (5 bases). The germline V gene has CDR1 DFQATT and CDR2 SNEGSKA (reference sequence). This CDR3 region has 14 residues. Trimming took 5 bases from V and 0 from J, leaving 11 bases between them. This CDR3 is CSAPRTGSNQPQHF. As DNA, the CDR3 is TGCAGTGCTCCTAGAACAGGTAGCAATCAGCCCCAGCATTTT.

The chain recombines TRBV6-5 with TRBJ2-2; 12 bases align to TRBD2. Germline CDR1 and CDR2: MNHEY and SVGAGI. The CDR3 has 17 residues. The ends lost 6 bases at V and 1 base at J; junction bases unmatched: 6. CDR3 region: CASSPTSGRMNTGELFF. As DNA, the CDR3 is TGTGCCAGCAGCCCAACTAGCGGGAGGATGAACACCGGGGAGCTGTTTTTT.

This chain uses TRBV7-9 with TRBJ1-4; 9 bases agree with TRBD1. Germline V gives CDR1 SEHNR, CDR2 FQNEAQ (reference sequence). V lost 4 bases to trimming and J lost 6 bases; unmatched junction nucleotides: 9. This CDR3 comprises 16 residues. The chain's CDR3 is CASSSLPRTGDEKLFF. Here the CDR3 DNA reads TGTGCCAGCAGCTCCCTCCCCAGGACAGGGGATGAAAAACTGTTTTTT.

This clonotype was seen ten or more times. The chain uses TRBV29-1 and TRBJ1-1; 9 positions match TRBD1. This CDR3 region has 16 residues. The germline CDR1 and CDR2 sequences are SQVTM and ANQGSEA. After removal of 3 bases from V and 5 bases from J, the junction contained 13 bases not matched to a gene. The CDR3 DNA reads TGCAGCGTTGATTCATGGGACAGGGTCCTAGGGACTGAAGCTTTCTTT. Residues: CSVDSWDRVLGTEAFF.

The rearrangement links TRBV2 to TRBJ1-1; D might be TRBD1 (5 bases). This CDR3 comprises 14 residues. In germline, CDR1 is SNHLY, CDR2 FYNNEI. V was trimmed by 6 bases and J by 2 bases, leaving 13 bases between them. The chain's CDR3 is CASRGASLNTEAFF. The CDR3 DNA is TGTGCCAGCAGAGGGGCCTCCCTAAACACTGAAGCTTTCTTT.

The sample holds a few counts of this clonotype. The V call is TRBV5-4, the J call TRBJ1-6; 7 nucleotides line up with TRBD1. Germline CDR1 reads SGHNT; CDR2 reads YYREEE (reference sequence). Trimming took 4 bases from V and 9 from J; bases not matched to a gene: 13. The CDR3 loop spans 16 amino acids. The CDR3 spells CASSLPGGQATSPLHF. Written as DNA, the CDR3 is TGTGCCAGCAGCCTCCCCGGCGGACAGGCTACTTCACCCCTCCACTTT.

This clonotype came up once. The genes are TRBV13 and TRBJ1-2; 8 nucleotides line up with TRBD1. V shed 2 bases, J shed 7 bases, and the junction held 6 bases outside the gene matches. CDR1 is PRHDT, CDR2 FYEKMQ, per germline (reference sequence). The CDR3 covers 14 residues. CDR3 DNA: TGTGCCAGCAGCTTACGCCGGACAGGGTTTGGCTACACCTTC. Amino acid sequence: CASSLRRTGFGYTF.

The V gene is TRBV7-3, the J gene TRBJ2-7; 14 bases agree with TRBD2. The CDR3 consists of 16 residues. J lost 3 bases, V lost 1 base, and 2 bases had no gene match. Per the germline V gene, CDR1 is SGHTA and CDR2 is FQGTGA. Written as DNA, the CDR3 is TGTGCCAGCAGCTTAAGGGGGACTAGCGGGAGCTACGAGCAGTACTTC. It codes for CASSLRGTSGSYEQYF.

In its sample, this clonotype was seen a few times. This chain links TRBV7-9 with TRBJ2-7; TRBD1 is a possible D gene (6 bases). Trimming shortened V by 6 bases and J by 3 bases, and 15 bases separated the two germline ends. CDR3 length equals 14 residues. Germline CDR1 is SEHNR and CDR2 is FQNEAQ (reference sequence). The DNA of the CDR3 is TGTGCCAGCAGTCCCCCCGGGACATACTACGAGCAGTACTTC. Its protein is CASSPPGTYYEQYF.

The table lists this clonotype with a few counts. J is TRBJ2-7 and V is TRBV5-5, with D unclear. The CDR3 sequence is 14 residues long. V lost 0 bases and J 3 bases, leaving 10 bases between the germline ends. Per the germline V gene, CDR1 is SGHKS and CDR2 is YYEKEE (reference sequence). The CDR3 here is CASSLGTGRYEQYF. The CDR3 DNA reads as TGTGCCAGCAGCTTGGGGACGGGTCGCTACGAGCAGTACTTC.

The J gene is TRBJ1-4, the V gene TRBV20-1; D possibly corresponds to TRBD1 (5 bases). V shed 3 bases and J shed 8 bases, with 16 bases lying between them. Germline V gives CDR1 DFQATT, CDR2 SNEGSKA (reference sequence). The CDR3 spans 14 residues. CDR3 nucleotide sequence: TGCAGTGCTAGGTCCCCAGGGATAGGAGAAAAACTGTTTTTT. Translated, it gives CSARSPGIGEKLFF.

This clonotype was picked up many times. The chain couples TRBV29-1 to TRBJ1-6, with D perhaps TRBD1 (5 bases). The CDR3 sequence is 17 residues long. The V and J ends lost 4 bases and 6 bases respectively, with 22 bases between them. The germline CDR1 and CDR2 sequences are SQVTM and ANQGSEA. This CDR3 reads CSVVVLDTLSGNSPLHF. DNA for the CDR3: TGCAGCGTTGTGGTTTTGGACACTTTATCGGGTAATTCACCCCTCCACTTT.

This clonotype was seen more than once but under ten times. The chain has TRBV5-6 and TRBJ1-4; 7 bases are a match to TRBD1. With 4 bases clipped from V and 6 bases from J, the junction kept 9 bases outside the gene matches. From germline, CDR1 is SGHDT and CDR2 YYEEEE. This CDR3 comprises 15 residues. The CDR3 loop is CASSRRQGWDEKLFF. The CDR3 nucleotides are TGTGCCAGCAGCCGTCGACAGGGATGGGATGAAAAACTGTTTTTT.

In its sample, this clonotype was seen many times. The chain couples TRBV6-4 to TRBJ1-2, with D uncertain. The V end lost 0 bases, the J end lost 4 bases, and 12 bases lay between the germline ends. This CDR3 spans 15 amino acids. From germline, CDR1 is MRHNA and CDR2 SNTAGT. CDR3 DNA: TGTGCCAGCAGTGACTCGACCGGGATGTTCTATGGCTACACCTTC. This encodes CASSDSTGMFYGYTF.

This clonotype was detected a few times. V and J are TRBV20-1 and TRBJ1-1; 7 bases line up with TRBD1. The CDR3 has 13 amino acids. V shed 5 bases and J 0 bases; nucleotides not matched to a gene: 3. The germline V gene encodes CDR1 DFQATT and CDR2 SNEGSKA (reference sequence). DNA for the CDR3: TGCAGTGCTCCACAGGGGATGAACACTGAAGCTTTCTTT. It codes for CSAPQGMNTEAFF.

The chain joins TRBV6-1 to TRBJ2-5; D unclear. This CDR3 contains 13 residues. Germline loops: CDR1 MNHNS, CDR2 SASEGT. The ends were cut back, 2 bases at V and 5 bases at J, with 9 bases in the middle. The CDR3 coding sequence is TGTGCCAGCAGTGAAAGCCTGGGGGAGACCCAGTACTTC. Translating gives CASSESLGETQYF.